This entry describes one T cell receptor (beta chain). This clonotype was seen only once. The clone's antigen remains unknown. Per-base qualities were not stored, and no clone one base away is much larger. Ficoll-Paque density gradient centrifugation was the method used to isolate PBMCs. This sample was included in a study of T-cell memory formation after mild COVID-19 (dated by TCRdb to 2020 to 2023). For the study in its entirety: Most TCR sequence clusters were specific to one of the two donors. Longitudinal TCRalpha and TCRbeta repertoire sequencing tracked T-cell clones expanding and contracting after mild COVID-19 in a couple of donors. The cohort was made up of two young adult volunteers, one female and one male, who were previously healthy.

What the research found in general, with its limitations: Contracting CD4+ clones were found mainly in CM and EM memory subsets, while CD8+ clones were enriched in EMRA. SARS-CoV-2 specificity of the second-wave clones peaking on day 37 was not confirmed. The detection of some responding clones in pre-infection memory suggests that pre-existing cross-reactive memory T cells joined the SARS-CoV-2 response. Balanced CD4/CD8 phenotypes were observed for clones contracting from day 15 to 85, whereas a bias towards CD4+ was observed for a second wave of clones expanding from day 15 to 37. The study covered only a couple of mild cases, and larger cohorts including severe cases with pre-infection samples were considered necessary.

The run used an Illumina NovaSeq 6000. Using 5'RACE with constant-segment primers, TCRalpha and TCRbeta cDNA libraries were constructed, with sample barcodes and unique molecular identifiers added in the process. Trizol reagent was used to extract RNA from every sample. Amplification of the libraries took two PCR steps, and the second step added a second sample barcode plus Illumina TruSeq adapters. Libraries were sequenced on an Illumina NovaSeq with 2 x 150 bp paired-end reads. The authors' analysis ran thus. Reads were demultiplexed and collapsed into UMI-guided consensus sequences with migec v1.2.7. Using mixcr v2.1.11, UMI consensuses were aligned to TRA and TRB V and J templates and then assembled into clonotypes. Expanded or contracted clonotypes were those called significant by both edgeR and NoisET, with noise models trained on biological replicates. edgeR calls used a false discovery rate-adjusted p below 0.01 and a log2 fold-change threshold of 1. As an exploratory analysis of dynamics, PCA with hierarchical clustering was applied to max-normalized trajectories of the 1000 most abundant clonotypes. Each responding clone was given a CD4 or CD8 phenotype based on the CD4+ and CD8+ repertoires, which had been sequenced separately. TCRdb reworked the public reads: Q25 trimming with fastp, MiXCR clone assembly, productive beta chains retained. Records with the same CDR3 protein are collapsed into one entry carrying the most frequent genes and DNA. The V and J calls were determined by TCRdb, not by the authors. The sample contains roughly 380,000 distinct CDR3 sequences, over 25% of them found a single time. The ten largest clones take up about 13% of the sample.

The CDR3, cysteine through phenylalanine, is 12 amino acids long. Left in the record is the CDR3 DNA by itself, 36 bases read in frame from the first base. Trimmed from V: 7 bases; trimmed from J: 5 bases; junction bases lacking a gene match: 6. The germline V gene yields SQVTM for CDR1 and ANQGSEA for CDR2. The V and J segments used are TRBV29-1 and TRBJ2-5, and TRBD1 matches 8 of the central bases. Source material: PBMCs or a T cell subset sorted from them (not recorded which). The TCR was taken from an adult woman who had mild COVID-19 (a few samples of this study predate the infection). The sample titles of this study are shuffled in the database, so cell type and time point are left out; the donor was told from shared clones. The nucleotides are TGCAGCGCTGGGACAGGCAGGGAGACCCAGTACTTC. It translates to CSAGTGRETQYF.